The 19 T cell receptor beta chains in this list originate from one sample, sequenced in a study of blood T cell repertoires in COVID-19. Clones were sequenced by immunoSEQ multiplex PCR, and TCRdb holds only the in-frame ones, with some missing. The sample holds about 150,000 clones, 75% to 90% seen once. The sample taken for sequencing was peripheral blood. The receptors originated from an older woman with acute or convalescent COVID-19.

Note on this clone: A junction boundary mismatches the germline segment, possibly from a read error. CDR3 residues: CASNRQGGNAEAFF. The CDR3 coding sequence is TGTGCCAGCAACAGACAGGGGGGGAACGCTGAAGCTTTCTTT. The chain joins TRBV2 to TRBJ1-1; TRBD1 agrees at 9 bases. The CDR3 covers 14 residues. CDR1 is SNHLY and CDR2 is FYNNEI in the germline V gene.

The J gene is TRBJ2-7, the V gene TRBV4-3; D is perhaps TRBD2 (6 bases). The CDR3 is 15 residues long. The V gene lost 1 base and the J gene lost 6 bases, with 16 bases spanning the gap. Germline CDR1 is LGHNA and CDR2 is YSLEER. For the CDR3, the DNA is TGCGCCAGCAGCCAAGCAACCAAACTAGCAGCCGAGCAGTACTTC. Translation: CASSQATKLAAEQYF.

The V gene is TRBV4-3, the J gene TRBJ1-2; the D is unclear. V lost 6 bases to trimming and J lost 0 bases, with 11 bases between them. The CDR3 covers 14 residues. Germline values: CDR1 LGHNA, CDR2 YSLEER. The CDR3 here is CASSGELANYGYTF. The CDR3 nucleotides are TGCGCCAGCAGTGGGGAGCTTGCTAACTATGGCTACACCTTC.

The V and J genes are TRBV12-3 or TRBV12-4 and TRBJ1-3; D unresolved. The V end lost 6 bases, the J end lost 0 bases, and 6 bases lay between the germline ends. This CDR3 spans 13 amino acids. The CDR3 region has the DNA TGTGCCAGCAGACTTCTCTCTGGAAACACCATATATTTT. This gives the protein CASRLLSGNTIYF.

The chain combines TRBV2 with TRBJ1-2, with D possibly being TRBD1 (5 bases). CDR3 length equals 14 residues. Per germline, CDR1 SNHLY and CDR2 FYNNEI. The germline V and J ends were trimmed by 6 bases and 4 bases, with 15 bases remaining between them. The CDR3 region is CASSPLTDSYGYTF. CDR3 DNA sequence: TGTGCCAGCAGCCCTCTGACAGACTCCTATGGCTACACCTTC.

The chain carries TRBV5-6 and TRBJ1-5; D ambiguous. Looked up from germline, CDR1 is SGHDT and CDR2 is YYEEEE. V was clipped by 4 bases and J by 5 bases, with 10 bases between them. The CDR3 spans 13 residues. DNA of the CDR3: TGTGCCAGCAGCGTGGAACCAGATCAGCCCCAGCATTTT. Its protein is CASSVEPDQPQHF.

V gene TRBV19 combines with J gene TRBJ2-1; D is perhaps TRBD1 (7 bases). V lost 5 bases, J lost 0 bases, and 8 bases lay in between. CDR1 is LNHDA and CDR2 is SQIVND in the germline V gene (reference sequence). The CDR3 loop spans 14 amino acids. The DNA of the CDR3 is TGTGCCAGTAGTCAGGGGGGCTCCTACAATGAGCAGTTCTTC. Residues: CASSQGGSYNEQFF.

The V gene is TRBV4-1, the J gene TRBJ2-7; 8 positions agree with TRBD1. The germline gives CDR1 MGHRA, CDR2 YSYEKL. With V trimmed by 1 base and J by 9 bases, 8 bases remained unmatched. This CDR3 is 14 amino acids long. The chain's CDR3 is CASSQGSRDRLQYF. DNA for the CDR3: TGCGCCAGCAGCCAAGGAAGTAGGGACAGGCTGCAGTACTTC.

The chain links TRBV30 to TRBJ2-7; a possible D gene is TRBD2 (6 bases). V was pared by 2 bases and J by 3 bases, with 8 bases between. This CDR3 is 12 amino acids long. The germline V gene encodes CDR1 GTSNPN and CDR2 SVGIG (reference sequence). CDR3 nucleotides: TGTGCCTGGAGTTCCGGGGGCTACGAGCAGTACTTC. Protein: CAWSSGGYEQYF.

V usage is TRBV19 and J usage is TRBJ2-1; 7 positions agree with TRBD1. The CDR3 loop spans 16 amino acids. CDR1 and CDR2 (germline): LNHDA, SQIVND (reference sequence). Trimming took 4 bases from V and 1 from J; bases not matched to a gene: 7. CDR3 in DNA: TGTGCCAGTAGTAGAACAGGACAGGATTCCTACAATGAGCAGTTCTTC. This encodes CASSRTGQDSYNEQFF.

The chain carries TRBV28 and TRBJ1-5; 7 bases line up with TRBD1. CDR1 and CDR2 (germline): MDHEN, SYDVKM. The CDR3 extends over 17 amino acids. V dropped 2 bases and J dropped 0; count of bases not matched to a gene: 7. The DNA for the CDR3 is TGTGCCAGCAGTTTAGGACAGGCCCCTTATAGCAATCAGCCCCAGCATTTT. Its translation: CASSLGQAPYSNQPQHF.

This clone is a singleton in its sample. The chain recombines TRBV14 with TRBJ1-1; D gene uncertain. The CDR3 is made up of 16 amino acids. Per the germline V gene, CDR1 is SGHDN and CDR2 is FVKESK. Deletions cut 0 bases from V and 5 bases from J, with 16 bases between. This CDR3 is CASSQDAWSWRTEAFF. The CDR3 DNA reads TGTGCCAGCAGCCAAGACGCCTGGTCTTGGAGGACTGAAGCTTTCTTT.

V and J are TRBV6-5 and TRBJ2-7; TRBD1 aligns across 9 bases. J gave up 7 bases and V 6 bases, and 7 bases lay outside the gene matches. The CDR3 has 13 residues. Germline assignment: CDR1 MNHEY and CDR2 SVGAGI. The CDR3 here is CASRGTGREEQYV. The DNA for the CDR3 is TGTGCCAGCAGAGGGACAGGGCGGGAGGAGCAGTACGTC.

V usage is TRBV18 and J usage is TRBJ1-2; unclear D gene. Germline V gene lookup returns CDR1 KGHSH and CDR2 LQKENI. The CDR3 totals 14 residues. Trimming left V 2 bases short and J 7 bases short, with 14 bases between. The CDR3 here is CASSPEEGSGGYTF. The CDR3 nucleotides are TGTGCCAGCTCACCAGAAGAGGGAAGCGGTGGCTACACCTTC.

The rearrangement joins TRBV2 to TRBJ2-3; D possibly corresponds to TRBD2 (7 bases). The CDR3 sequence is 15 residues long. Germline loops: CDR1 SNHLY, CDR2 FYNNEI. The V gene lost 5 bases and the J gene lost 3 bases, with 15 bases spanning the gap. CDR3 loop: CASSRGGPGTDTQYF. The CDR3 region has the DNA TGTGCCAGCAGTAGGGGGGGGCCCGGGACAGATACGCAGTATTTT.

The chain uses TRBV2 and TRBJ1-6; D is ambiguous. Per the germline V gene, CDR1 is SNHLY and CDR2 is FYNNEI. Deletions cut 6 bases from V and 6 bases from J, with 6 bases between. The CDR3 spans 12 residues. The CDR3 spells CASSGGNSPLHF. In DNA form, the CDR3 reads TGTGCCAGCAGCGGAGGTAATTCACCCCTCCACTTT.

This rearrangement joins TRBV5-1 to TRBJ1-6; D may be TRBD1 (6 bases). Trimming cost V 1 base and J 7 bases, with 21 bases left between them. Per germline, CDR1 SGHRS and CDR2 YFSETQ. The CDR3 has 18 amino acids. CDR3 protein: CASSLKSLQTGMNSPLHF. As DNA, the CDR3 is TGCGCCAGCAGCTTGAAATCCCTTCAGACAGGAATGAATTCACCCCTCCACTTT. The complete variable domain, with remaining parts taken from reference TRBV5-1 and TRBJ1-6, reads KAGVTQTPRYLIKTRGQQVTLSCSPISGHRSVSWYQQTPGQGLQFLFEYFSETQRNKGNFPGRFSGRQFSNSRSEMNVSTLELGDSALYLCASSLKSLQTGMNSPLHFGNGTRLTVT.

V and J are TRBV6-6 and TRBJ1-5; no definite D call. The length of the CDR3 is 11 residues. The germline V and J ends were trimmed by 10 bases and 5 bases, with 9 bases remaining between them. From germline, CDR1 is MNHNY and CDR2 SVGAGI (reference sequence). The CDR3 protein is CATQRDQPQHF. The DNA of the CDR3 is TGTGCCACCCAGAGGGATCAGCCCCAGCATTTT.

This chain joins TRBV19 and TRBJ1-1; D perhaps matches TRBD1 (5 bases). CDR1 and CDR2 from the germline V gene are LNHDA and SQIVND (reference sequence). This CDR3 comprises 12 residues. V lost 6 bases and J 4 bases, leaving 9 bases between the germline ends. In DNA, the CDR3 is TGTGCCAGTAGGAAGGGGTTCACTGAAGCTTTCTTT. This translates into CASRKGFTEAFF.